Listed here is a single T cell receptor (beta chain). Its antigen is unidentified. PCR was performed using 60 Vbeta and 13 Jbeta primers. The method was immunoSEQ multiplex PCR; TCRdb's version includes in-frame clones alone and lacks a portion of them. The sample carries 250,000 or so clones, about 84% recorded once. This sample is drawn from a study of cytomegalovirus exposure and HLA in healthy donors. V gave up 0 bases and J gave up 6 bases, with 12 bases separating them. Per the germline V gene, CDR1 is LGHNA and CDR2 is YNFKEQ. The CDR3 extends over 15 amino acids. Notes on the study in general: Of the V segments, some could not be distinguished, including TRBV6-2 and TRBV6-3, and were excluded. Donor immune exposure was known only as CMV serostatus.

Healthy people donating bone marrow made up the donors. The specimen was PBMCs. The V gene is TRBV4-2, the J gene TRBJ2-1, with D tentatively TRBD2 (7 bases). The clonotype originates from a human donor in good health. The CDR3 DNA reads TGTGCCAGCAGCCAAGAGGGAGGGGGAACCAATGAGCAGTTCTTC. As protein: CASSQEGGGTNEQFF.